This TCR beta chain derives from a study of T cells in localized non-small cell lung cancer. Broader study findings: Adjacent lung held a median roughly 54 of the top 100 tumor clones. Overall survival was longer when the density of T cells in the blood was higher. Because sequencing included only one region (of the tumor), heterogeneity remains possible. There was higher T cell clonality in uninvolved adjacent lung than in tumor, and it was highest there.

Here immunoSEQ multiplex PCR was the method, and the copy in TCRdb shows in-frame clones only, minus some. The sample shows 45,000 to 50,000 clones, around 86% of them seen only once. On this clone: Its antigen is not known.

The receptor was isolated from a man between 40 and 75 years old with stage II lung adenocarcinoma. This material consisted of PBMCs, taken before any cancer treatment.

Here the CDR3 reads CASSARVGEGATQYF. DNA for the CDR3: TGTGCCAGCAGCGCCAGGGTAGGGGAGGGAGCGACCCAGTACTTC. The chain has TRBV9 and TRBJ2-5; 7 bases fit TRBD2. The J segment lost 7 bases and the V segment lost 3 bases, leaving 12 bases of the junction unmatched. The CDR3 has 15 amino acids. Germline V lookup: CDR1 SGDLS, CDR2 YYNGEE.